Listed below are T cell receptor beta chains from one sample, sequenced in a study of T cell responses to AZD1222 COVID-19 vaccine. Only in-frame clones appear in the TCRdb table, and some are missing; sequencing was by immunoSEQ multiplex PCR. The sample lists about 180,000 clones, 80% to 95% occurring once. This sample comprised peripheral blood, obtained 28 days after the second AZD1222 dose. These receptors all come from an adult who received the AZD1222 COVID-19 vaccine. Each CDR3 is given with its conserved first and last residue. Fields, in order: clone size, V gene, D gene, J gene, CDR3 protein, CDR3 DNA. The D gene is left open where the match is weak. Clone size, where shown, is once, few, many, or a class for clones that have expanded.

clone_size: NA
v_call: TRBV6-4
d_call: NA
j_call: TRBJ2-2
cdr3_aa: CASSAGYNTGELFF
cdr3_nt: TGTGCCAGCAGCGCAGGGTACAACACCGGGGAGCTGTTTTTT

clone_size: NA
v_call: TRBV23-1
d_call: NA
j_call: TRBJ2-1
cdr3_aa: CASSQSPGCDNEQFF
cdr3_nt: TGCGCCAGCAGTCAATCACCGGGGTGCGACAATGAGCAGTTCTTC

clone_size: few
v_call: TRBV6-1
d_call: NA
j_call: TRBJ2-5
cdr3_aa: CASSEGVVRPNQETQYF
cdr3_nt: TGTGCCAGCAGTGAAGGGGTAGTTAGGCCGAACCAAGAGACCCAGTACTTC

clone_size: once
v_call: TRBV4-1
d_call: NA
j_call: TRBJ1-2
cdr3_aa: CASSPGQNNYGYTF
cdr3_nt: TGCGCCAGCAGCCCAGGACAGAATAACTATGGCTACACCTTC

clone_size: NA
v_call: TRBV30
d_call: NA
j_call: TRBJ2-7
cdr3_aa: CAWSTGILSYEQYF
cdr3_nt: TGTGCCTGGAGTACAGGTATCCTCTCCTACGAGCAGTACTTC

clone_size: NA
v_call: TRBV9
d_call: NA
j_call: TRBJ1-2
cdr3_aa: CASGRGGTNYGYTF
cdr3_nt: TGTGCCAGCGGGAGAGGGGGTACTAACTATGGCTACACCTTC

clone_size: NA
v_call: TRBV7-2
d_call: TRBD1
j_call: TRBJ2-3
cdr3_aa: CASSSGQVDTDTQYF
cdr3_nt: TGTGCCAGCAGTTCCGGACAGGTAGACACAGATACGCAGTATTTT

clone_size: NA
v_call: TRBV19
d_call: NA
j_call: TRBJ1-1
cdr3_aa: CASSRLGINTEAFF
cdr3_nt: TGTGCCAGTAGTCGACTCGGAATAAACACTGAAGCTTTCTTT

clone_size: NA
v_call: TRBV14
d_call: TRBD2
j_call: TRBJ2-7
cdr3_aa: CASSPFITSGSFYEQYF
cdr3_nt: TGTGCCAGCAGCCCCTTTATTACTAGCGGATCCTTCTACGAGCAGTACTTC

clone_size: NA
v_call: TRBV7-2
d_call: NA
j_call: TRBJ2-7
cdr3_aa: CASSLAGQVTYEQYF
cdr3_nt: TGTGCCAGCAGCTTAGCAGGGCAGGTGACCTACGAGCAGTACTTC

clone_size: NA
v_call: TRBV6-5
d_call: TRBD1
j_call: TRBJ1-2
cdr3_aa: CASNPSTGGNYGYTF
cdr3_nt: TGTGCCAGCAATCCTTCGACAGGGGGAAACTATGGCTACACCTTC

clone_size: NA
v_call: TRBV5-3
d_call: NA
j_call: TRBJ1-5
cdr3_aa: CARGLGQPQHF
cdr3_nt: TGTGCCAGAGGCCTCGGTCAGCCCCAGCATTTT

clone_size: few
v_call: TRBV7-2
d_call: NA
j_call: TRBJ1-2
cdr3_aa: CASSPGRATFYGYTF
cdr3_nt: TGTGCCAGCAGCCCTGGCCGAGCCACCTTCTATGGCTACACCTTC

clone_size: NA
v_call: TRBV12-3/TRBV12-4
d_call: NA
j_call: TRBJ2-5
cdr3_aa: CASNLGQQETQYF
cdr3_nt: TGTGCCAGCAATCTAGGACAGCAAGAGACCCAGTACTTC

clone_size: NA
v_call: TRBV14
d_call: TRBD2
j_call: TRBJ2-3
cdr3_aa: CASSQGLAGGPYF
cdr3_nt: TGTGCCAGCAGCCAGGGACTAGCGGGGGGGCCTTATTTT

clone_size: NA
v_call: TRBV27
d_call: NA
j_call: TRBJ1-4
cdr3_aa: CASSFGRDEKLFF
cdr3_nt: TGTGCCAGCAGTTTTGGCAGGGATGAAAAACTGTTTTTT

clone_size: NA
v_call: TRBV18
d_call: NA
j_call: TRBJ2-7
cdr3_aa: CASSPGQGKGDEQYF
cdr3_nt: TGTGCCAGCTCACCGGGGCAGGGGAAGGGTGACGAGCAGTACTTC

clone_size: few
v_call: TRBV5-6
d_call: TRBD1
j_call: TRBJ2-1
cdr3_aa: CASSLPGTGVAQFF
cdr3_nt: TGTGCCAGCAGCTTACCCGGGACAGGGGTTGCGCAGTTCTTC

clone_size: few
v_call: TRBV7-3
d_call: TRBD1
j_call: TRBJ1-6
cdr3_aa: CASSPGTVNSPLHF
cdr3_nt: TGTGCCAGCAGCCCCGGGACAGTTAATTCACCCCTCCACTTT

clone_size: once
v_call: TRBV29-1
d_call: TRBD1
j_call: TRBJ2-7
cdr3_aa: CSVGGQPYEQYF
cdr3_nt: TGCAGCGTTGGGGGACAGCCCTACGAGCAGTACTTC

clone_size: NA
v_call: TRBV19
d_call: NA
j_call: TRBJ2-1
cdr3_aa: CASSMFGGMGNEQFF
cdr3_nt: TGTGCCAGTAGTATGTTTGGCGGGATGGGCAATGAGCAGTTCTTC

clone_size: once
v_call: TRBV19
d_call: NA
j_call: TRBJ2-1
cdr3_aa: CASSIALTYNEQFF
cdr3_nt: TGTGCCAGTAGTATAGCCCTTACGTACAATGAGCAGTTCTTC

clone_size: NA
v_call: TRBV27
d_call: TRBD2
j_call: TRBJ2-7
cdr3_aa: CASIGREGYEQYF
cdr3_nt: TGTGCCAGCATCGGGCGGGAGGGCTACGAGCAGTACTTC

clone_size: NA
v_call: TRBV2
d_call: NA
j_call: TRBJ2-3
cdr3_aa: CASRQRDKQDTQYF
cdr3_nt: TGTGCCAGCAGGCAAAGGGACAAACAAGATACGCAGTATTTT

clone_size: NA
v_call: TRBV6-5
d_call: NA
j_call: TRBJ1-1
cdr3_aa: CASSYSGTTAFF
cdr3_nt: TGTGCCAGCAGTTACTCAGGGACCACGGCTTTCTTT

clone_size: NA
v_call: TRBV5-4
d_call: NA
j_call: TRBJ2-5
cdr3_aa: CASSFGRDKETQYF
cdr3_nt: TGTGCCAGCAGCTTTGGCAGGGATAAAGAGACCCAGTACTTC

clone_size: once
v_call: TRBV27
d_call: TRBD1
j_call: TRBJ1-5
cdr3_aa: CASRPTGGGQPQHF
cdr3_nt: TGTGCCAGCAGACCGACAGGGGGTGGTCAGCCCCAGCATTTT